This passage covers 14 T cell receptor beta chains from one sample sequenced in a study of blood T cell repertoires in COVID-19. Repertoires were generated with immunoSEQ multiplex PCR, while TCRdb's copy carries only in-frame clones and drops some. The table shows about 62,000 clones, with roughly 90% occurring only once. The sequenced sample was peripheral blood. These receptors all come from a human donor in a cohort sampled during active COVID-19.

This clone was seen once. The chain combines TRBV10-3 with TRBJ2-5, with 7 bases that match TRBD1. The length of the CDR3 is 17 residues. The ends lost 0 bases at V and 1 base at J; junction bases unmatched: 8. Germline V gene sequence: CDR1 ENHRY, CDR2 SYGVKD. CDR3 sequence reads: CAISESGQTSPQETQYF. The CDR3 DNA reads TGTGCCATCAGTGAGTCGGGACAGACTTCTCCCCAAGAGACCCAGTACTTC.

The chain joins TRBV12-5 to TRBJ2-4; possible D gene TRBD2, 5 bases. Germline CDR1 and CDR2: LGHNT and FRNRAP. The V end was cut by 0 bases, the J end by 0 bases, with 12 bases between. The CDR3 length is 17 residues. The CDR3 DNA is TGTGCTAGTGGTTTGGTACTTGACGGACTAGCCAAAAACATTCAGTACTTC. Protein: CASGLVLDGLAKNIQYF.

The chain combines TRBV5-4 with TRBJ2-3; 10 bases are a match to TRBD1. Germline CDR1 reads SGHNT; CDR2 reads YYREEE (reference sequence). V was clipped by 1 base and J by 1 base; unmatched bases: 3. The CDR3 consists of 16 residues. Here the CDR3 reads CASSLSGTGGTDTQYF. The CDR3 DNA reads TGTGCCAGCAGCTTGTCCGGGACAGGGGGCACAGATACGCAGTATTTT.

Worth noting for this clone: An end of the junction differs from the germline gene, which may be a read error. The rearrangement links TRBV7-2 to TRBJ1-5, with a tentative D call TRBD1 (6 bases). The CDR3 covers 15 residues. CDR1 is SGHTA and CDR2 is FQGNSA in the germline V gene. CDR3 residues: CASSSQAGAGQPQHF. Here the CDR3 DNA reads TGTGCCAGCAGCTCCCAGGCGGGGGCAGGTCAGCCTCAGCATTTT.

The chain recombines TRBV25-1 with TRBJ2-5; D is perhaps TRBD2 (6 bases). The germline V gene encodes CDR1 MGHDK and CDR2 SYGVNS. CDR3 length: 14 amino acids. V lost 3 bases and J 3 bases, leaving 11 bases between the germline ends. The CDR3 spells CASSEGLIKETQYF. Here the CDR3 DNA reads TGTGCCAGCAGTGAGGGACTTATCAAAGAGACCCAGTACTTC. Full variable domain (rest looked up from reference TRBV25-1 and TRBJ2-5): EADIYQTPRYLVIGTGKKITLECSQTMGHDKMYWYQQDPGMELHLIHYSYGVNSTEKGDLSSESTVSRIRTEHFPLTLESARPSHTSQYLCASSEGLIKETQYFGPGTRLLVL.

The chain joins TRBV29-1 to TRBJ2-7, with D possibly matching TRBD2 (5 bases). The CDR3 is made up of 12 amino acids. From germline, CDR1 is SQVTM and CDR2 ANQGSEA. V lost 5 bases, J lost 3 bases, and 11 bases lay in between. CDR3 DNA sequence: TGCAGCGTTAAGGCGGGTGTCTACGAGCAGTACTTC. This translates into CSVKAGVYEQYF.

The genes are TRBV19 and TRBJ2-1; 7 bases match TRBD2. The CDR3 is 13 amino acids. The V gene's germline CDR1 is LNHDA and CDR2 SQIVND (reference sequence). Trimming removed 5 bases from V and 9 bases from J; junction bases left unmatched: 7. The CDR3 nucleotides read TGTGCCAGTAGTCCCCGGGGGGTGAGTGAGCAGTTCTTC. This translates into CASSPRGVSEQFF.

The rearrangement links TRBV3-1 (or the pseudogene TRBV3-2) to TRBJ2-1, with TRBD2 identical over 14 bases. CDR1 LGHDT and CDR2 YNNKEL come from the germline V gene (reference sequence). This CDR3 contains 20 residues. V lost 2 bases, J lost 2 bases, and 11 bases stayed unmatched. CDR3 sequence: CASSQTTSGGGRFAYNEQFF. The CDR3, as DNA: TGTGCCAGCAGCCAAACGACTAGCGGGGGGGGCCGTTTTGCCTACAATGAGCAGTTCTTC.

Here the CDR3 reads CASSLEGGGTEAFF. In DNA, the CDR3 is TGTGCCAGCAGCTTAGAGGGAGGGGGCACTGAAGCTTTCTTT. The chain is built from TRBV7-3 and TRBJ1-1; weak D call: TRBD1 (6 bases). V dropped 2 bases and J dropped 4 bases, with 11 bases sitting between them. Germline V gene sequence: CDR1 SGHTA, CDR2 FQGTGA. The length of the CDR3 is 14 residues.

The genes are TRBV3-1 (or the pseudogene TRBV3-2) and TRBJ2-5, with a tentative D call TRBD2 (5 bases). The CDR3 consists of 15 residues. Germline V gene lookup returns CDR1 LGHDT and CDR2 YNNKEL (reference sequence). V was clipped by 3 bases and J by 5 bases, with 16 bases between them. The CDR3 DNA reads as TGTGCCAGCAGCCATGATAGCCGGAGGCCGGAGACCCAGTACTTC. It codes for CASSHDSRRPETQYF.

The chain joins TRBV3-1 (or the pseudogene TRBV3-2) to TRBJ2-3; D is unresolved. The CDR3 contains 13 residues. Germline lookup yields CDR1 LGHDT and CDR2 YNNKEL (reference sequence). Between the trimmed V and J ends, which lost 1 base and 2 bases, there was a span of 4 bases. The CDR3 sequence is CASSQAVTDTQYF. CDR3 nucleotide sequence: TGTGCCAGCAGCCAAGCGGTCACAGATACGCAGTATTTT.

V is TRBV19 and J is TRBJ1-2; unclear D gene. The V end was cut by 6 bases, the J end by 3 bases, with 20 bases between. Germline-derived CDR1 and CDR2 are LNHDA and SQIVND (reference sequence). The CDR3 consists of 16 residues. This CDR3 reads CASSNPRGRRDYGYTF. CDR3 coding DNA: TGTGCCAGTAGCAACCCCCGAGGGAGACGCGACTATGGCTACACCTTC.

The J gene is TRBJ2-7, the V gene TRBV27; tentative D call: TRBD2 (5 bases). V was trimmed by 3 bases and J by 2 bases, leaving 11 bases between them. The CDR3 is 14 amino acids. In germline, CDR1 is MNHEY, CDR2 SMNVEV (reference sequence). The CDR3 sequence: CASSFAGPTYEQYF. DNA of the CDR3: TGTGCCAGCAGTTTCGCGGGCCCGACCTACGAGCAGTACTTC.

The chain joins TRBV5-4 to TRBJ2-7; TRBD1 matches at 11 bases. Germline-derived CDR1 and CDR2 are SGHNT and YYREEE (reference sequence). V dropped 4 bases and J dropped 2; count of bases not matched to a gene: 8. The CDR3 has 16 amino acids. CDR3 nucleotide sequence: TGTGCCAGCAGCCGGGGCGGGACAGGGGGTACCTACGAGCAGTACTTC. This translates into CASSRGGTGGTYEQYF.